This TCR beta chain comes out of a study of graft-versus-host responses after intestinal transplantation. The wider study: Among the recipients, all got anti-thymocyte globulin induction and then tacrolimus and steroids for 2 to 3 years.

To note about this clone: Its antigen is unidentified.

Points from the study as a whole: GvH clones surfaced in recipient marrow, some emerging earlier in ileum or blood.

The V gene lost 7 bases and the J gene lost 2 bases, with 20 bases spanning the gap. Germline loops: CDR1 LNHDA, CDR2 SQIVND (reference sequence). This CDR3 region has 16 residues. Some clones are missing from TCRdb's copy, which holds only in-frame ones; the method was immunoSEQ multiplex PCR. This table has around 13,000 clones, 93% appearing once. This specimen consisted of PBMCs, obtained roughly 1,000 days after intestinal transplantation. The sequence was collected from a human patient who received an intestinal transplant, so some T cells may come from the graft donor. The gene calls are TRBV19 and TRBJ1-2; no clear D gene. The CDR3 reads CASKDVSVGRNYGYTF. CDR3 nucleotide sequence: TGTGCCAGTAAGGACGTCTCGGTCGGCAGAAACTATGGCTACACCTTC.